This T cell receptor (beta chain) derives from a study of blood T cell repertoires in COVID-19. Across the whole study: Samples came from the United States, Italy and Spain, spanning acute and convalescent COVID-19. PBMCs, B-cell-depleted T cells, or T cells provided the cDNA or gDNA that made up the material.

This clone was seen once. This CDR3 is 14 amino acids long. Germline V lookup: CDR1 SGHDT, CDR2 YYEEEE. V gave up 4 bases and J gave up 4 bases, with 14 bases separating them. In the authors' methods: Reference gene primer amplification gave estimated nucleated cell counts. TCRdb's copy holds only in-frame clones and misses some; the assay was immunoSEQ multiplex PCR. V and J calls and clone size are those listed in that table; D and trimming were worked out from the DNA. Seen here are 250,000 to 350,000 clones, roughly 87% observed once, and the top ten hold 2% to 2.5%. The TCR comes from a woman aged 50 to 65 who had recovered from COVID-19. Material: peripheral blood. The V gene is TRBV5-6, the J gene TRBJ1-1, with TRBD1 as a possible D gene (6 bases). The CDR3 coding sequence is TGTGCCAGCAGCAGGGGTAGGGGGAGCACTGAAGCTTTCTTT. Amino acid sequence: CASSRGRGSTEAFF.